These 30 T cell receptor beta chains share one sample of origin, sequenced in a study of Graves' ophthalmopathy and Graves' hyperthyroidism. RNA served as the template for amplifying TCR beta CDR3 regions. A first-round RT-PCR used HTBI primers, followed by a second-round multiplex PCR. In TCRdb, the multiplex PCR reads were re-called with MiXCR into one record per CDR3 protein. The data hold 1 million to 1.3 million distinct CDR3 sequences, with 35% to 40% observed a single time. Sequences were obtained from peripheral blood or thyroid tissue (not recorded which). These receptors all stem from an adult man with Graves' hyperthyroidism.

There are many counts of this clonotype. This chain joins TRBV12-3 or TRBV12-4 and TRBJ1-5, with D uncertain. The CDR3 runs 15 residues. Trimming cost V 8 bases and J 3 bases, with 17 bases left between them. The CDR3 loop is CASAWSDGINQPQHF. In DNA, the CDR3 is TGTGCCAGCGCCTGGTCGGACGGCATCAATCAGCCCCAGCATTTT.

The CDR3 region is CASSSRQGGASRTGELFF. DNA of the CDR3: TGTGCCAGCAGCTCCCGACAGGGGGGCGCTTCCAGGACCGGGGAGCTGTTTTTT. The genes are TRBV7-1 and TRBJ2-2, with TRBD1 identical over 9 bases. TRBV7-1 is an ORF, with its function uncertain. Trimming cost V 3 bases and J 5 bases; bases outside gene matches: 13. CDR3 length: 18 residues.

Note on this clonotype: One junction end disagrees with the germline gene, perhaps due to a read error. This rearrangement joins TRBV10-2 to TRBJ1-2; TRBD1 might be the D (5 bases). The CDR3 runs to 14 residues. Germline CDR1 WSHSY, CDR2 SAAADI. CDR3 bases: TGTGCCAGCAGTTACAGGAATTCTAACTATGGCTACACCTTC. Amino acid sequence: CASSYRNSNYGYTF.

CDR3 sequence reads: CATSRDLPFRGRSSYEQYF. The DNA for the CDR3 is TGTGCCACCAGCAGAGATCTTCCCTTCCGCGGGAGGAGCTCCTACGAGCAGTACTTC. The rearrangement uses TRBV15 and TRBJ2-7, with 8 bases lining up with TRBD2. Germline trimming cut 0 bases from V and 0 bases from J; bases unmatched to any gene: 13. This CDR3 contains 19 residues. Germline lookup yields CDR1 LNHNV and CDR2 YYDKDF (reference sequence).

This clonotype has a handful of counts. The V call is TRBV10-3, the J call TRBJ1-5; 8 bases fit TRBD1. This CDR3 has 13 residues. In germline, CDR1 is ENHRY, CDR2 SYGVKD. As DNA, the CDR3 is TGTGCTTCCGGTGGACAGGGAGGTCAGCCCCAGCATTTT. Its protein is CASGGQGGQPQHF.

The V and J genes are TRBV25-1 and TRBJ1-2; D might be TRBD1 (5 bases). The V end lost 5 bases, the J end lost 2 bases, and 15 bases lay between the germline ends. Germline-derived CDR1 and CDR2 are MGHDK and SYGVNS. This CDR3 has 15 residues. This chain's CDR3 is CASSPPGGGNYGYTF. CDR3 sequence (DNA): TGTGCCAGCAGTCCCCCCGGGGGGGGGAACTATGGCTACACCTTC.

This chain joins TRBV12-3 or TRBV12-4 and TRBJ2-5, with D possibly being TRBD2 (5 bases). Trimming left V 6 bases short and J 4 bases short, with 15 bases between. The CDR3 is 14 amino acids. CDR3 DNA sequence: TGTGCCAGCAGACAAGGCCTGGGGAGAGAGACCCAGTACTTC. The encoded protein is CASRQGLGRETQYF.

This clonotype has only a few counts. The rearrangement uses TRBV20-1 and TRBJ2-7; 9 bases map to TRBD2. The V and J ends lost 2 bases and 2 bases, in that order; junction bases with no gene match: 7. This CDR3 is 15 amino acids long. The V gene's germline CDR1 is DFQATT and CDR2 SNEGSKA (reference sequence). This chain's CDR3 is CSARRSGRSTYEQYF. CDR3 coding DNA: TGCAGTGCTAGACGGAGCGGGAGGTCGACCTACGAGCAGTACTTC.

This clonotype was counted many times. The CDR3 DNA reads as TGTGCCAGCAGCAATGGACTCCTAGAGACCCAGTACTTC. It is translated as CASSNGLLETQYF. The chain couples TRBV11-2 to TRBJ2-5; TRBD2 is a possible D gene (5 bases). The CDR3 sequence is 13 residues long. V was pared by 5 bases and J by 4 bases, with 11 bases between. Germline V gives CDR1 SGHAT, CDR2 FQNNGV.

This clonotype was observed at least ten times. This rearrangement joins TRBV10-3 to TRBJ2-7; D unresolved. The germline CDR1 and CDR2 sequences are ENHRY and SYGVKD. The V and J ends lost 3 bases and 3 bases respectively, with 9 bases between them. The CDR3 consists of 13 residues. The CDR3 bases are TGTGCCATCAGTGAAATTAGTTACTACGAGCAGTACTTC. Its translation is CAISEISYYEQYF.

This clonotype was seen at least ten times. In DNA, the CDR3 is TGTGCCAGTAGTCCAGTGTCGTTGAACACTGAAGCTTTCTTT. The encoded protein is CASSPVSLNTEAFF. The chain is built from TRBV19 and TRBJ1-1; D remains ambiguous. The germline V gene has CDR1 LNHDA and CDR2 SQIVND (reference sequence). This CDR3 has 14 residues. Trimming removed 5 bases from V and 0 bases from J, with 10 bases in between.

This clonotype was seen many times. V is TRBV24-1 and J is TRBJ1-1, with TRBD1 matching 7 bases. Unmatched junction bases numbered 4, after V lost 4 bases and J lost 6 bases. Looked up from germline, CDR1 is KGHDR and CDR2 is SFDVKD. CDR3 length equals 13 residues. CDR3 in amino acids: CATSETGYPEAFF. The DNA for the CDR3 is TGTGCCACCAGTGAGACAGGGTACCCTGAAGCTTTCTTT.

This clonotype was seen a few times. The CDR3 protein is CASSAGLAGQNEQYF. The CDR3 DNA reads TGCGCCAGCAGTGCCGGACTAGCGGGACAGAACGAGCAGTACTTC. V gene TRBV10-2 combines with J gene TRBJ2-7, with TRBD2 matching over 12 bases. CDR3 size: 15 residues. The trim removed 4 bases at V and 5 bases at J, leaving 6 bases unmatched. Germline-derived CDR1 and CDR2 are WSHSY and SAAADI.

The chain has TRBV27 and TRBJ2-5; 9 bases match TRBD2. Germline values: CDR1 MNHEY, CDR2 SMNVEV (reference sequence). The CDR3 runs to 14 residues. J was trimmed by 5 bases and V by 5 bases; bases with no gene match: 6. CDR3 nucleotide sequence: TGTGCCAGCAGTAATAGCGGGAGAAAGGAGACCCAGTACTTC. This translates into CASSNSGRKETQYF.

The chain combines TRBV10-1 with TRBJ1-5, with D perhaps matching TRBD1 (5 bases). Trimming removed 8 bases from V and 0 bases from J, with 11 bases in between. CDR1 is WNHNN and CDR2 is SYGVQD in the germline V gene (reference sequence). The CDR3 consists of 14 residues. The CDR3 DNA is TGCGCCAGCTTTGCGGGGGATAGCAATCAGCCCCAGCATTTT. This translates into CASFAGDSNQPQHF.

The rearrangement joins TRBV7-2 to TRBJ1-6; 8 nucleotides match TRBD1. Trimming cost V 5 bases and J 8 bases; bases outside gene matches: 8. Germline V CDR1 and CDR2: SGHTA, FQGNSA. CDR3 size: 15 residues. The CDR3 protein is CASSGSGQGYSPLHF. The CDR3 bases are TGTGCCAGCAGCGGCAGCGGACAGGGCTATTCACCCCTCCACTTT.

The chain has TRBV10-3 and TRBJ1-1; TRBD1 aligns across 7 bases. With 7 bases clipped from V and 11 bases from J, the junction kept 7 bases outside the gene matches. The CDR3 extends over 11 amino acids. CDR1 and CDR2 (germline): ENHRY, SYGVKD. CDR3 DNA: TGTGCCATCAACCGGGACAGTTGGGCTTTCTTT. Its protein is CAINRDSWAFF.

This clonotype has a count of ten or more. The genes are TRBV29-1 and TRBJ1-1; TRBD1 matches at 9 bases. Germline CDR1 SQVTM, CDR2 ANQGSEA. The J segment lost 7 bases and the V segment lost 6 bases, leaving 9 bases of the junction unmatched. The CDR3 length is 13 residues. The CDR3 reads CSVSRGTGIEAFF. For the CDR3, the DNA is TGCAGCGTGAGTAGAGGGACAGGGATTGAAGCTTTCTTT.

The chain recombines TRBV5-5 with TRBJ1-3; no reliable D call. The ends were cut back, 2 bases at V and 0 bases at J, with 9 bases in the middle. The germline V gene has CDR1 SGHKS and CDR2 YYEKEE (reference sequence). CDR3 length equals 15 residues. In DNA, the CDR3 is TGTGCCAGCAGCTTAATCGGACTCTCTGGAAACACCATATATTTT. This translates into CASSLIGLSGNTIYF.

As concerns this clonotype: The junction departs from the called germline gene at one end, perhaps through a read error. V gene TRBV5-1 combines with J gene TRBJ2-7; the D is unclear. Germline CDR1 is SGHRS and CDR2 is YFSETQ. The CDR3 runs to 16 residues. CDR3 amino acids: CASSLAVSRSSYEQYF. CDR3 in DNA: TGTGCCAGCAGCTTGGCCGTCTCACGGAGCTCCTACGAGCAGTACTTC.

This clonotype was counted at least ten times. CDR3 amino acids: CASSRRLAGAYEQYF. The CDR3 DNA reads as TGTGCCAGCAGCCGCCGACTAGCGGGAGCATACGAGCAGTACTTC. The chain is built from TRBV12-3 or TRBV12-4 and TRBJ2-7, with TRBD2 identical over 12 bases. The junction had 7 bases not matched to a gene; V was cut back by 6 bases and J by 4 bases. The CDR3 spans 15 residues.

This clonotype was seen at least ten times. The rearrangement joins TRBV9 to TRBJ1-6; weak D call: TRBD1 (6 bases). The CDR3 has 15 residues. CDR1 is SGDLS, CDR2 YYNGEE, per germline. Trimming removed 3 bases from V and 7 bases from J, with 14 bases in between. CDR3 DNA: TGTGCCAGCAGCGAACAGGGTGGCTCGAATTCACCCCTCCACTTT. This encodes CASSEQGGSNSPLHF.

This clonotype was seen at least ten times. The rearrangement links TRBV10-1 to TRBJ2-5, with 7 positions matching TRBD2. After removal of 4 bases from V and 6 bases from J, the junction contained 5 bases not matched to a gene. This CDR3 has 13 residues. CDR1 is WNHNN and CDR2 is SYGVQD in the germline V gene (reference sequence). The CDR3 region has the DNA TGCGCCAGCAGTGTATCAGCGGGGAAGACCCAGTACTTC. Its protein is CASSVSAGKTQYF.

The V gene is TRBV20-1, the J gene TRBJ2-5; tentatively, D is TRBD2 (6 bases). Germline-derived CDR1 and CDR2 are DFQATT and SNEGSKA (reference sequence). Trimming took off 5 bases at V and 4 bases at J, with 17 bases between the two ends. This CDR3 has 14 residues. The CDR3 reads CSARGGRALETQYF. The CDR3 coding sequence is TGCAGTGCTCGGGGAGGTAGGGCCCTAGAGACCCAGTACTTC.

The V and J genes are TRBV20-1 and TRBJ2-7, with TRBD2 identical over 9 bases. The CDR3 sequence is 14 residues long. Losses at the gene ends were 6 bases for V and 3 bases for J; bases not matched to a gene: 9. The germline gives CDR1 DFQATT, CDR2 SNEGSKA (reference sequence). The CDR3 coding sequence is TGCAGTGCGGAATGGCGGGAGGGGATCTACGAGCAGTACTTC. This gives the protein CSAEWREGIYEQYF.

Note on this clonotype: A much larger clone differs from this one at a single base, so this may be a read error. No conserved phenylalanine or tryptophan ends this CDR3, so it is likely a read error. The chain links TRBV7-6 to TRBJ1-1; D possibly corresponds to TRBD1 (5 bases). The CDR3 sequence is 13 residues long. Per the germline V gene, CDR1 is SGHVS and CDR2 is FNYEAQ. The germline V and J ends were trimmed by 1 base and 5 bases, with 8 bases remaining between them. The CDR3 nucleotides read TGTGCCAGCAGCTTAGAGGGGCGGACTGAAGCTTTCCTT. It yields the protein CASSLEGRTEAFL.

This clonotype has a handful of counts. The chain uses TRBV5-6 and TRBJ1-5; D may be TRBD1 (5 bases). The CDR3 consists of 14 residues. V shed 3 bases and J shed 11 bases, with 18 bases lying between them. Looked up from germline, CDR1 is SGHDT and CDR2 is YYEEEE. The CDR3 nucleotides read TGTGCCAGCAGCTACGACCTCCGGGGGGAGACCCAGCATTTT. It specifies CASSYDLRGETQHF.

This clonotype was picked up many times. This chain joins TRBV12-3 or TRBV12-4 and TRBJ2-5; 11 bases match TRBD2. The J segment lost 4 bases and the V segment lost 3 bases, leaving 7 bases of the junction unmatched. The CDR3 length is 16 residues. The CDR3 nucleotides read TGTGCCAGCAGTTTCTTCCTAGCGGGAGGTCGAGAGACCCAGTACTTC. It translates to CASSFFLAGGRETQYF.

The CDR3 sequence: CSVGIGTGGVLTF. The CDR3 DNA is TGCAGCGTTGGGATAGGGACAGGGGGCGTCCTGACTTTC. V usage is TRBV29-1 and J usage is TRBJ2-6, with 11 bases fitting TRBD1. Trimming at V came to 4 bases and at J to 12 bases, leaving 5 bases not matched to a gene. Looked up from germline, CDR1 is SQVTM and CDR2 is ANQGSEA. This CDR3 comprises 13 residues.

V and J are TRBV24-1 and TRBJ2-5; maybe TRBD1 (6 bases). The J call is in doubt because the DNA end fits TRBJ2-1 better. CDR3 length: 13 residues. Germline CDR1 reads KGHDR; CDR2 reads SFDVKD. CDR3 region: CATSDLTGIEQFF. For the CDR3, the DNA is TGTGCCACCAGTGATTTGACAGGGATTGAGCAGTTCTTC.